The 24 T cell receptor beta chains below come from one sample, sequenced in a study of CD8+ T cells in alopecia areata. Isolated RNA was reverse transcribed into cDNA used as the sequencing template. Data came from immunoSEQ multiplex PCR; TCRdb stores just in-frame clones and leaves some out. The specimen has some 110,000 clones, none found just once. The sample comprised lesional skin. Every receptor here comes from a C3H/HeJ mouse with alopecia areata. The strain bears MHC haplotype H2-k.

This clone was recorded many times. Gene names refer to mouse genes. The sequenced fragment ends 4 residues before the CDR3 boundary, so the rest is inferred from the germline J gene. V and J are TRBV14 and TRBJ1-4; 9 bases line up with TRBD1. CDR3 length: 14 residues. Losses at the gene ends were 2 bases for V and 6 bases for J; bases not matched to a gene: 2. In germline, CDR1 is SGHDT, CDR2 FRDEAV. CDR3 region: CASSLWDRDERLFF. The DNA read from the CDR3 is TGTGCCAGCAGTTTGTGGGACAGGGACGAA.

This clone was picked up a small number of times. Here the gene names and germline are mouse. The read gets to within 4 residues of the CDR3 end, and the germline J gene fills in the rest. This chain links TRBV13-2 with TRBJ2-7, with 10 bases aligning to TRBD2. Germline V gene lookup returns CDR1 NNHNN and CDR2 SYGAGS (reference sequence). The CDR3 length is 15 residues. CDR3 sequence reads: CASGDAWGGADEQYF. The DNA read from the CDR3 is TGTGCCAGCGGTGATGCCTGGGGGGGCGCGGAT.

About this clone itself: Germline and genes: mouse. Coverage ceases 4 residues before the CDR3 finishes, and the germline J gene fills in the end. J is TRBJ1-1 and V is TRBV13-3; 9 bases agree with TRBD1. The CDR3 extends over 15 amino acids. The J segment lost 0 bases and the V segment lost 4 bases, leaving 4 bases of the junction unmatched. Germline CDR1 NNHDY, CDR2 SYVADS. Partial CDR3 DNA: TGTGCCAGCAGTTCTACAGGGGGCGCAAACACA. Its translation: CASSSTGGANT. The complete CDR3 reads CASSSTGGANTEVFF.

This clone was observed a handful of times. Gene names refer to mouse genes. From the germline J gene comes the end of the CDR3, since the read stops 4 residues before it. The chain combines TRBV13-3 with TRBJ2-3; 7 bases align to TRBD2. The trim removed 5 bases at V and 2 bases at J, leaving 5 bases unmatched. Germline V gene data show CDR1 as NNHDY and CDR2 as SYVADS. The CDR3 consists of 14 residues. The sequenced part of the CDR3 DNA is TGTGCCAGCAGGAGTGGGGGGATTGCAGAA. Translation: CASRSGGIAE. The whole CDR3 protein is CASRSGGIAETLYF.

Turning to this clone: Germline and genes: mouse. The CDR3 spells CTCSVWTGGNTGQLYF. CDR3 DNA, as far as it was read: TGCACCTGCAGTGTTTGGACAGGGGGGAACACCGGG. This rearrangement joins TRBV1 to TRBJ2-2, with 10 positions matching TRBD1. The sequence runs out 4 residues before the end of the CDR3; the remainder is reconstructed from the germline J gene. Germline loops: CDR1 NSQYPW, CDR2 LRSPGD (reference sequence). CDR3 length equals 16 residues. Germline trimming cut 4 bases from V and 2 bases from J; bases unmatched to any gene: 4. Together with reference TRBV1 and TRBJ2-2, the CDR3 gives the full variable domain: VTLLEQNPRWRLVPRGQAVNLRCILKNSQYPWMSWYQQDLQKQLQWLFTLRSPGDKEVKSLPGADYLATRVTDTELRLQVANMSQGRTLYCTCSVWTGGNTGQLYFGEGSKLTVL.

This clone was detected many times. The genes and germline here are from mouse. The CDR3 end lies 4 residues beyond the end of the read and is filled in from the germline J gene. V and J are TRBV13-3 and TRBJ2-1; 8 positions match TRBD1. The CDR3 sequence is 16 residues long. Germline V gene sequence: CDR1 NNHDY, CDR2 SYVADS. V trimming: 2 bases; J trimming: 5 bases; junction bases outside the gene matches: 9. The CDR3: CASSDPDRADDAEQFF. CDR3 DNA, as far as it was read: TGTGCCAGCAGTGACCCGGACAGGGCGGATGATGCT.

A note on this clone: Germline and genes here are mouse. The CDR3 is CASSSGTEEVFF. The CDR3 DNA, read in part, is TGTGCCAGCAGTAGCGGGACAGAA. This chain uses TRBV19 with TRBJ1-1, with 7 nucleotides matching TRBD1. The read ends 4 residues before the CDR3 terminus; that terminus is restored from the germline J gene. The CDR3 covers 12 residues. The germline gives CDR1 FNHDT, CDR2 SITEND (reference sequence). The entire variable domain, with the rest obtained from reference TRBV19 and TRBJ1-1, is as follows: GGIITQTPKFLIGQEGQKLTLKCQQNFNHDTMYWYRQDSGKGLRLIYYSITENDLQKGDLSEGYDASREKKSSFSLTVTSAQKNEMAVFLCASSSGTEEVFFGKGTRLTVV.

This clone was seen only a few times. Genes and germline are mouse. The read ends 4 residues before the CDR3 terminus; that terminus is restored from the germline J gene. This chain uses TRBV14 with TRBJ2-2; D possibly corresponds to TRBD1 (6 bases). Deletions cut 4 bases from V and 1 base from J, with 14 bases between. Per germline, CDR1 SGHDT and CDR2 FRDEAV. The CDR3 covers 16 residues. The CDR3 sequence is CASSEGGTKNTGQLYF. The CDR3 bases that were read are TGTGCCAGCAGTGAAGGCGGGACAAAAAACACCGGG. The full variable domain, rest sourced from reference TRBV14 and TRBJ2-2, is EAGVTQSPRYAVLQEGQAVSFWCDPISGHDTLYWYQQPRDQGPQLLVYFRDEAVIDNSQLPSDRFSAVRPKGTNSTLKIQSAKQGDTATYLCASSEGGTKNTGQLYFGEGSKLTVL.

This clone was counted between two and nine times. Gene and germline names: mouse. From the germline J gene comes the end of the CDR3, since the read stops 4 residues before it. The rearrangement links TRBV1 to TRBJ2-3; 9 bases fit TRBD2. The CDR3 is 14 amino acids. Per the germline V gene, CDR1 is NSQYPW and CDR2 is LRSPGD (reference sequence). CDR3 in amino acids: CTCRTPGLGETLYF. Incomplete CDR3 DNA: TGCACCTGCAGGACTCCGGGACTGGGAGAA. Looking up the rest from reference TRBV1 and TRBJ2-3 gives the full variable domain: VTLLEQNPRWRLVPRGQAVNLRCILKNSQYPWMSWYQQDLQKQLQWLFTLRSPGDKEVKSLPGADYLATRVTDTELRLQVANMSQGRTLYCTCRTPGLGETLYFGSGTRLTVL.

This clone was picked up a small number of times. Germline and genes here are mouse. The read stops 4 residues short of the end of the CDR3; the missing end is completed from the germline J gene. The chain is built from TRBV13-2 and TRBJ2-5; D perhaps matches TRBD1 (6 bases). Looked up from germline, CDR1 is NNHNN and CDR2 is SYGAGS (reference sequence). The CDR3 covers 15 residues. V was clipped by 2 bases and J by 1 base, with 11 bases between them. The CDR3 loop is CASGEGGGDQDTQYF. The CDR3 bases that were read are TGTGCCAGCGGTGAAGGGGGAGGGGACCAAGAC.

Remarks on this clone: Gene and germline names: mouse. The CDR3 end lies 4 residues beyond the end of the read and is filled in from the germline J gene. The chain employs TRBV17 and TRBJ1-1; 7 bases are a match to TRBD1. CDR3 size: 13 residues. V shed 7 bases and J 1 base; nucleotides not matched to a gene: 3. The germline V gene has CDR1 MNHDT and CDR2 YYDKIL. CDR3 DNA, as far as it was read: TGTGCTAGCAAGTGGACAGGGAACACA. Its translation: CASKWTGNT. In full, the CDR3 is CASKWTGNTEVFF.

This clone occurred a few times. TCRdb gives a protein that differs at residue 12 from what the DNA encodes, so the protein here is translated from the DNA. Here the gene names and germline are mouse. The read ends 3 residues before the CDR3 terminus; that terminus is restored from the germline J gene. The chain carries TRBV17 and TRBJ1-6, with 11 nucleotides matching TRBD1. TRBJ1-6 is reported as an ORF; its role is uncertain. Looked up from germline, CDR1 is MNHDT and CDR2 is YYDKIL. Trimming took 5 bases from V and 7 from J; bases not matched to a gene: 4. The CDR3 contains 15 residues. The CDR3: CASSRTGGLNSPLYF. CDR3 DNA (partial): TGTGCTAGCAGTCGGACAGGGGGCTTGAATTCGCCC.

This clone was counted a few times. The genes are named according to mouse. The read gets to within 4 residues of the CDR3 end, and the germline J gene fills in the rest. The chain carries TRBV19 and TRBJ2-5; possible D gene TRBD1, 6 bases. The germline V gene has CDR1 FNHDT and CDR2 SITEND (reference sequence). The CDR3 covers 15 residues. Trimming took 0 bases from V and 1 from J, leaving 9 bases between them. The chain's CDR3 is CASSIATGYQDTQYF. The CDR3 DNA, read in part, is TGTGCCAGCAGTATAGCTACAGGGTACCAAGAC.

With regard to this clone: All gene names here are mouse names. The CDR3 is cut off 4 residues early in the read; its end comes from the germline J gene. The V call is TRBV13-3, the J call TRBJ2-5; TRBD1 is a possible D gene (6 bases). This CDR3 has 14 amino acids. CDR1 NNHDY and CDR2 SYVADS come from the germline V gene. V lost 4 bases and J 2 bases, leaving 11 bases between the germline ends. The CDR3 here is CASSSGAFQDTQYF. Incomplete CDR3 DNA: TGTGCCAGCAGTTCAGGGGCCTTCCAAGAC.

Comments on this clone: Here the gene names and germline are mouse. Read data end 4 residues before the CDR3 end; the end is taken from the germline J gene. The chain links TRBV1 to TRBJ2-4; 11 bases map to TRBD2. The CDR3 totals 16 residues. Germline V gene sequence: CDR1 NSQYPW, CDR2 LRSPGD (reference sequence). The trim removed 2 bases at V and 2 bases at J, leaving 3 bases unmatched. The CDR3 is CTCSARLGGAQNTLYF. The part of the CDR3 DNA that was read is TGCACCTGCAGTGCAAGACTGGGGGGGGCTCAAAAC.

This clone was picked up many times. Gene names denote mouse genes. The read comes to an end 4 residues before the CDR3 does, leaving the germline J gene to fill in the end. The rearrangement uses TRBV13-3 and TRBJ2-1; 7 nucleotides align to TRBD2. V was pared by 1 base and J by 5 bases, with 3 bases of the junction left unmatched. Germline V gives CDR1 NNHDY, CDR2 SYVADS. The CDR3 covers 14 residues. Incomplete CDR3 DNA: TGTGCCAGCAGTGATAGGCTGGGGGATGCT. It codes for CASSDRLGDA. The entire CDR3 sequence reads CASSDRLGDAEQFF.

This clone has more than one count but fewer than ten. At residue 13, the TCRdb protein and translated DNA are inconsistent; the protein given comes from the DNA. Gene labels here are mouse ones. The CDR3 region is CASSERPGGGNSPLYF. CDR3 DNA (partial): TGTGCCAGCAGTGAGAGGCCAGGGGGCGGGAATTCGCCC. The chain employs TRBV13-3 and TRBJ1-6, with 8 bases matching TRBD1. The read halts 3 residues ahead of the CDR3 end, with the missing end drawn from the germline J gene. TRBJ1-6 is given ORF status, its function remaining uncertain. Germline V lookup: CDR1 NNHDY, CDR2 SYVADS. The CDR3 length is 16 residues. With 2 bases clipped from V and 7 bases from J, the junction kept 8 bases outside the gene matches.

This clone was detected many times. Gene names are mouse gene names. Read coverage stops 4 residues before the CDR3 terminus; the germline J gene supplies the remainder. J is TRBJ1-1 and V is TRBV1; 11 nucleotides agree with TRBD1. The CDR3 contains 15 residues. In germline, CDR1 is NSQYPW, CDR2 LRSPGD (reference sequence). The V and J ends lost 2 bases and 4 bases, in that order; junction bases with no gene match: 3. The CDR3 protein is CTCSATGTGGTEVFF. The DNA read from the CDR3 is TGCACCTGCAGTGCAACCGGGACAGGGGGCACA.

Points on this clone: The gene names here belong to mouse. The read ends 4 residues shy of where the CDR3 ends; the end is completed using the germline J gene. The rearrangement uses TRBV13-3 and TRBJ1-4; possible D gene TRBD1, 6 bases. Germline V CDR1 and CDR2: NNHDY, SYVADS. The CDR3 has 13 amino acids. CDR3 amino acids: CASSGTVGERLFF. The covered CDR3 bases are TGTGCCAGCAGTGGGACAGTTGGCGAA. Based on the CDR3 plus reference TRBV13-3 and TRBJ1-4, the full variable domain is EAAVTQSPRSKVAVTGGKVTLSCHQTNNHDYMYWYRQDTGHGLRLIHYSYVADSTEKGDIPDGYKASRPSQENFSLILELASLSQTAVYFCASSGTVGERLFFGHGTKLSVL.

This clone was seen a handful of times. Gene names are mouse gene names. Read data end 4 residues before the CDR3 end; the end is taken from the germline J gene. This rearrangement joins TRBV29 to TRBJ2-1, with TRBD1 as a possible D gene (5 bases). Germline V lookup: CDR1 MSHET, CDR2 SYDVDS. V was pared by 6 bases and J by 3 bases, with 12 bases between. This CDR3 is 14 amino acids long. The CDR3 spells CASRADKTYAEQFF. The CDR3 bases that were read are TGTGCTAGCAGGGCGGACAAAACCTATGCT.

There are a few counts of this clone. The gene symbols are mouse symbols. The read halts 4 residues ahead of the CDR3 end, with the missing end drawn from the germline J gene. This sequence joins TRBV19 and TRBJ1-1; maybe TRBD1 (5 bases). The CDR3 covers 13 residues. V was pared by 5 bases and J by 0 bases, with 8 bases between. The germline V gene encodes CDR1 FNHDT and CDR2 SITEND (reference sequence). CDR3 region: CASSDSTNTEVFF. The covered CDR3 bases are TGTGCCAGCAGCGACAGCACAAACACA. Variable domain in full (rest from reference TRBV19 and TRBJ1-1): GGIITQTPKFLIGQEGQKLTLKCQQNFNHDTMYWYRQDSGKGLRLIYYSITENDLQKGDLSEGYDASREKKSSFSLTVTSAQKNEMAVFLCASSDSTNTEVFFGKGTRLTVV.

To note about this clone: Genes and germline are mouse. The CDR3 reads CTCSAARQGTNSDYTF. CDR3 DNA (partial): TGCACCTGCAGTGCAGCCAGACAGGGAACAAACTCC. This chain links TRBV1 with TRBJ1-2, with 7 positions matching TRBD1. The read comes to an end 4 residues before the CDR3 does, leaving the germline J gene to fill in the end. The trim removed 1 base at V and 0 bases at J, leaving 5 bases unmatched. Germline V lookup: CDR1 NSQYPW, CDR2 LRSPGD (reference sequence). The length of the CDR3 is 16 residues.

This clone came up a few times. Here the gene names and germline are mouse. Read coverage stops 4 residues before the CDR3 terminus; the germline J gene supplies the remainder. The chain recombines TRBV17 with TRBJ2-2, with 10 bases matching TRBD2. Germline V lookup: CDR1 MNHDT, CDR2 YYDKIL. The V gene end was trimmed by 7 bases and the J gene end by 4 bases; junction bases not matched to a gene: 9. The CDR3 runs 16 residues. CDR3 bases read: TGTGCTAGCATCGTTTCTGGGGGGGCGAGCACCGGG. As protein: CASIVSGGASTG. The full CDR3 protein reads CASIVSGGASTGQLYF.

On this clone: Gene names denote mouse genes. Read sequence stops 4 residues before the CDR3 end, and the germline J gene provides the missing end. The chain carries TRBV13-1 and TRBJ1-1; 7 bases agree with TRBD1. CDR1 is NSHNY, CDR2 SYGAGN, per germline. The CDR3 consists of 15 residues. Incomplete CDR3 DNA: TGTGCCAGCAGTGATGTGGAAGGGGGCTCAACA. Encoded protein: CASSDVEGGST. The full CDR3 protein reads CASSDVEGGSTEVFF.